This is a list of T cell receptor beta chains from one sample in a study of T cell repertoires in cytomegalovirus infection. A single record per CDR3 protein comes from TCRdb applying MiXCR to the reads. Seen here are more than 350,000 distinct CDR3 sequences, roughly 30% observed once, and the top ten hold approximately 15%. The sample taken for sequencing was PBMCs. The receptors shown here come from a human donor in good health (CMV status not recorded). Some clones in this sample may be carry-over from other donors' samples. The CDR3 runs from the conserved cysteine through the conserved F or W. The D gene is left open where the match is weak. Some rows have no size entry. The others give once, few or many, or a class for an expanded clone.

CDR3 length: 17; V gene: TRBV5-1; clone size: NA; D gene: TRBD2; J gene: TRBJ2-1; CDR3 protein: CASSLTTSGGPYNEQFF; CDR3 DNA: TGCGCCAGCAGCTTAACCACTAGCGGGGGGCCCTACAATGAGCAGTTCTTC
CDR3 length: 14; V gene: TRBV7-8; clone size: NA; D gene: TRBD2; J gene: TRBJ2-3; CDR3 protein: CASSLGLGGGTQYF; CDR3 DNA: TGTGCCAGCAGCCTGGGACTAGGAGGAGGTACGCAGTATTTT
CDR3 length: 16; V gene: TRBV4-2; clone size: NA; D gene: TRBD2; J gene: TRBJ2-1; CDR3 protein: CASSRTSGGAKNEQFF; CDR3 DNA: TGTGCCAGCAGCCGGACTAGCGGGGGGGCCAAGAATGAGCAGTTCTTC
CDR3 length: 14; V gene: TRBV20-1; clone size: NA; D gene: NA; J gene: TRBJ2-1; CDR3 protein: CSARGWAEHNEQFF; CDR3 DNA: TGCAGTGCTAGGGGGTGGGCGGAACACAATGAGCAGTTCTTC
CDR3 length: 14; V gene: TRBV6-6; clone size: NA; D gene: TRBD1; J gene: TRBJ2-7; CDR3 protein: CASRNRDSPYEQYF; CDR3 DNA: TGTGCCAGCAGGAACCGGGACAGCCCCTACGAGCAGTACTTC
CDR3 length: 12; V gene: TRBV20-1; clone size: NA; D gene: NA; J gene: TRBJ2-2; CDR3 protein: CSVGPPSGELFF; CDR3 DNA: TGCAGTGTCGGGCCACCCTCCGGGGAGCTGTTTTTT
CDR3 length: 13; V gene: TRBV6-2/TRBV6-3; clone size: few; D gene: NA; J gene: TRBJ2-1; CDR3 protein: CASSFAGGIDGDF; CDR3 DNA: NA
CDR3 length: 15; V gene: TRBV9; clone size: few; D gene: NA; J gene: TRBJ1-5; CDR3 protein: CASSVGAGITQPQHF; CDR3 DNA: TGTGCCAGCAGCGTAGGAGCAGGGATTACTCAGCCCCAGCATTTT
CDR3 length: 15; V gene: TRBV6-5; clone size: few; D gene: TRBD2; J gene: TRBJ2-5; CDR3 protein: CASSHLAGGQETQYF; CDR3 DNA: TGTGCCAGCAGTCACCTAGCGGGGGGGCAAGAGACCCAGTACTTC
CDR3 length: 15; V gene: TRBV6-6; clone size: few; D gene: NA; J gene: TRBJ1-5; CDR3 protein: CASRDRLNSNQPQHF; CDR3 DNA: TGTGCCAGCAGGGACAGACTTAATAGCAATCAGCCCCAGCATTTT
CDR3 length: 14; V gene: TRBV7-3; clone size: few; D gene: NA; J gene: TRBJ2-1; CDR3 protein: CASSLGQGRNEQFF; CDR3 DNA: TGTGCCAGCAGCTTAGGTCAGGGCAGGAATGAGCAGTTCTTC
CDR3 length: 14; V gene: TRBV7-8; clone size: NA; D gene: NA; J gene: TRBJ2-3; CDR3 protein: CASSNGASTETQYF; CDR3 DNA: TGTGCCAGCAGCAATGGGGCGAGCACAGAGACGCAGTATTTT
CDR3 length: 16; V gene: TRBV28; clone size: few; D gene: TRBD2; J gene: TRBJ2-4; CDR3 protein: CASSFVGLAGPNIQYF; CDR3 DNA: TGTGCCAGCAGTTTCGTTGGACTAGCGGGGCCAAACATTCAGTACTTC